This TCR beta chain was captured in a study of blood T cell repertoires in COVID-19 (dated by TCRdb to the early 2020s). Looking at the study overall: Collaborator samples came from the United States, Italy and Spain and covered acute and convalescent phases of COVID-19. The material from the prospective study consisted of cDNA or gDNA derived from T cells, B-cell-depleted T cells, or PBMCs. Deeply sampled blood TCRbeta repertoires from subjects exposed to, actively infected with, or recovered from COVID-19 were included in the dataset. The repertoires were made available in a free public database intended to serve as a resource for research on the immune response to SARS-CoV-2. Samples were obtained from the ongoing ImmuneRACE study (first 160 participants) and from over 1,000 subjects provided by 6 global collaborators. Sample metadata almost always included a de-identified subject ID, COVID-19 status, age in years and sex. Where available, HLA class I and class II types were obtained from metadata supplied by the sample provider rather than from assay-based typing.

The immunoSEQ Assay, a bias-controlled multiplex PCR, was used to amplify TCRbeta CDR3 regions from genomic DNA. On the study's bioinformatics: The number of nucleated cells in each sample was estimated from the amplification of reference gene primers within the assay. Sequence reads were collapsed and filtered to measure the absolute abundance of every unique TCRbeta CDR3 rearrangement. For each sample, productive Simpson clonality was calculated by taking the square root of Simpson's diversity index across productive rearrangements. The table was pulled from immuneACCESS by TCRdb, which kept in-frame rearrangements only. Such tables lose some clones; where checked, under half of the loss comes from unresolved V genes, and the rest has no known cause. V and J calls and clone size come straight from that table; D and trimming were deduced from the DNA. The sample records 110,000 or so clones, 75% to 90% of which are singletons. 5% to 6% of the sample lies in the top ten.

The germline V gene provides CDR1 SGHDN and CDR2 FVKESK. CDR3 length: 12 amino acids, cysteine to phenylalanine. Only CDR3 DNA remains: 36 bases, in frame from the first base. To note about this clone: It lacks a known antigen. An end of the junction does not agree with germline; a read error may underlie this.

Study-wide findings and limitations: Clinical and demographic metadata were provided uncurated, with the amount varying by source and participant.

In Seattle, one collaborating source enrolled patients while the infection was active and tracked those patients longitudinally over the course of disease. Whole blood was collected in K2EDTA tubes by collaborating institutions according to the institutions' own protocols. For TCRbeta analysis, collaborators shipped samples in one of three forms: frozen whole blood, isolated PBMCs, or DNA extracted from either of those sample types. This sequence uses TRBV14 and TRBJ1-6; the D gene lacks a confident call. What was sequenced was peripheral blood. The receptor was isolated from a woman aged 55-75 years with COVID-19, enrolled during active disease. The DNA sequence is TGTGCCAGCAGCGAAGATGGAGTACCCCTCCACTTT. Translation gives CASSEDGVPLHF.